This T cell receptor beta chain was captured by sequencing in a study of vaccination effects on CD4 cells after COVID-19. The CDR3 covers 14 residues. J was trimmed by 2 bases and V by 11 bases; bases with no gene match: 6. CDR1 is MNHEY, CDR2 SVGAGI, per germline. Only in-frame clones appear in the TCRdb table, and some are missing; sequencing was by immunoSEQ multiplex PCR. This table has 40,000 to 50,000 clones, more than 65% appearing once. Viral peptide pool expansion of antigen-specific CD4+ T cells preceded sequencing in the ViraFEST assay. With more than 9 days of culture completed, CD4+ T cells were isolated. Vaccine recipients had no previous SARS-CoV-2 infection; their nucleocapsid antibodies were negative. On this clone: Its antigen is still unknown.

The sequence came from a human donor who received a COVID-19 vaccine. The source was CD4+ T cells from PBMCs cultured with HCoV-NL63 spike peptides, collected before COVID-19 vaccination. This chain uses TRBV6-5 with TRBJ2-2; 9 nucleotides agree with TRBD1. Here the CDR3 reads CAGRDRANTGELFF. CDR3 in DNA: TGTGCCGGCCGGGACAGGGCTAACACCGGGGAGCTGTTTTTT.